This entry describes one T cell receptor beta chain. Treatment indicated: roughly 18 received Ad26.COV2.S at low or high dose, single or two shots; a few received placebo; per-sample allocation not given. Repertoires come from day 63 after the first vaccine or placebo injection. Produced via immunoSEQ multiplex PCR; TCRdb's table is partial and in-frame only. In the table there are 200,000 to 300,000 clones, roughly 90% of which are singletons. J lost 12 bases, V lost 0 bases, and 11 bases had no gene match. CDR3 length: 16 residues. CDR1 and CDR2 (germline): SGHRS, YFSETQ. This record belongs to a study of Ad26.COV2.S vaccination and SARS-CoV-2 variants.

The origin of this receptor is a person aged 18-65 years who received the Ad26.COV2.S COVID-19 vaccine or a placebo. This chain joins TRBV5-1 and TRBJ2-6; 8 positions agree with TRBD1. Material: peripheral blood, obtained in a trial of Ad26.COV2.S vaccine versus placebo. The CDR3 sequence is CASSLAPTGGVIVLTF. The CDR3 DNA reads as TGCGCCAGCAGCTTGGCCCCCACAGGGGGAGTCATCGTCCTGACTTTC.